This T cell receptor (beta chain) was sequenced during a study of graft-versus-host responses after intestinal transplantation. Study-level background: Each recipient received a multivisceral, liver-intestinal, or isolated intestinal graft. Uniformly, recipients were administered anti-thymocyte globulin induction with subsequent tacrolimus and steroids for about 3 years.

Study-level results: Marrow from the recipient contained GvH clones, some of which had appeared first in ileum or blood.

Sequencing was performed with immunoSEQ multiplex PCR; in TCRdb, only in-frame clones are kept and a portion is missing. The repertoire holds around 64,000 clones, with 90% to 95% as singletons. In the case of this clone: Its specificity is unknown.

The sample here was unstimulated CD4+ T cells sorted from spleen or lymph node cells, taken before transplant. This clonotype was obtained from a human donor who was the organ donor for an intestinal transplant.

The CDR3: CASSFQSRVGTEAFF. The CDR3 nucleotides read TGTGCCAGCAGCTTCCAATCGCGGGTTGGCACTGAAGCTTTCTTT. The chain combines TRBV5-4 with TRBJ1-1; D gene uncertain. Germline loops: CDR1 SGHNT, CDR2 YYREEE (reference sequence). The V and J ends lost 2 bases and 4 bases respectively, with 15 bases between them. CDR3 length: 15 amino acids.